This TCR beta chain was retrieved from a study of cytomegalovirus exposure and HLA in healthy donors. General study points: Cytomegalovirus association was listed for 150 to 200 TCR beta chains. Reports showed the classifier diagnosing cytomegalovirus status with high specificity and sensitivity. Rarity held for most TCR sequences, but there were some public TCRs that occurred in many donors.

The donors were in the roughly 130-subject validation cohort, distinct from the approximately 700-subject first cohort. The method was immunoSEQ multiplex PCR; TCRdb's version includes in-frame clones alone and lacks a portion of them. The sample lists some 250,000 clones, 90% occurring once. Germline CDR1 and CDR2: LGHNA and YSLEER. The junction had 7 bases not matched to a gene; V was cut back by 3 bases and J by 4 bases. The CDR3 length is 16 residues. This clone was detected only once. Its antigen is as yet unknown. Material for sequencing was PBMCs. The receptor comes from a woman aged 18-35 years in good health and CMV-seronegative. V usage is TRBV4-3 and J usage is TRBJ2-7, with TRBD1 matching over 12 bases. The CDR3 region is CASSQEPGQGAYEQYF. CDR3 in DNA: TGCGCCAGCAGCCAGGAACCGGGACAGGGGGCTTACGAGCAGTACTTC.